This entry lists 5 T cell receptor beta chains sequenced from one sample in a study of blood T cell repertoires in COVID-19 (dated by TCRdb to the early 2020s). The method was the immunoSEQ multiplex PCR assay. TCRdb carries this immuneACCESS record with in-frame sequences only. Its versions omit some clonotypes, under half of them owing to an unresolved V gene in the studies checked, with the rest unexplained. This sample comprises 300,000 to 400,000 clones, roughly 89% of them detected only once. The top ten clones comprise about 5% of the sample. Sequenced material: PBMCs or T cells enriched from blood (not recorded which). Receptors were obtained from a man aged 60 to 75 who had recovered from COVID-19.

The genes are TRBV28 and TRBJ1-4; D possibly corresponds to TRBD1 (5 bases). This CDR3 comprises 15 residues. CDR1 and CDR2 (germline): MDHEN, SYDVKM. V was shortened by 3 bases and J by 7 bases, with 15 bases between the two germline ends. The CDR3 sequence: CASSFLRGGGEKLFF. CDR3 in DNA: TGTGCCAGCAGTTTCCTTAGGGGAGGAGGTGAAAAACTGTTTTTT. Looking up the rest from reference TRBV28 and TRBJ1-4 gives the full variable domain: DVKVTQSSRYLVKRTGEKVFLECVQDMDHENMFWYRQDPGLGLRLIYFSYDVKMKEKGDIPEGYSVSREKKERFSLILESASTNQTSMYLCASSFLRGGGEKLFFGSGTQLSVL.

This chain connects TRBV25-1 to TRBJ2-1, with TRBD2 matching 9 bases. In germline, CDR1 is MGHDK, CDR2 SYGVNS. The J segment lost 3 bases and the V segment lost 5 bases, leaving 5 bases of the junction unmatched. This CDR3 spans 15 amino acids. CDR3 residues: CASSFETSGYNEQFF. CDR3 DNA: TGTGCCAGCAGTTTCGAGACTAGCGGCTACAATGAGCAGTTCTTC. Complete variable domain (other parts from reference TRBV25-1 and TRBJ2-1): EADIYQTPRYLVIGTGKKITLECSQTMGHDKMYWYQQDPGMELHLIHYSYGVNSTEKGDLSSESTVSRIRTEHFPLTLESARPSHTSQYLCASSFETSGYNEQFFGPGTRLTVL.

V gene TRBV3-1 (or the pseudogene TRBV3-2) combines with J gene TRBJ2-1; D might be TRBD2 (5 bases). The germline gives CDR1 LGHDT, CDR2 YNNKEL (reference sequence). This CDR3 has 17 amino acids. The germline V and J ends were trimmed by 0 bases and 4 bases, with 16 bases remaining between them. The CDR3 DNA reads TGTGCCAGCAGCCAAGATCTGGCTAGCAACTCTTACAATGAGCAGTTCTTC. Its protein is CASSQDLASNSYNEQFF.

V usage is TRBV5-1 and J usage is TRBJ1-1; D is possibly TRBD1 (5 bases). The CDR3 is 12 amino acids. Germline lookup yields CDR1 SGHRS and CDR2 YFSETQ. The germline V and J ends were trimmed by 4 bases and 7 bases, with 11 bases remaining between them. The CDR3 loop reads CASSPEGDEAFF. In nucleotides, the CDR3 is TGCGCCAGCAGCCCTGAAGGGGATGAAGCTTTCTTT.

The V and J genes are TRBV6-2 or TRBV6-3 and TRBJ2-1; TRBD2 aligns across 12 bases. The CDR3 extends over 16 amino acids. V lost 6 bases, J lost 7 bases, and 10 bases stayed unmatched. Germline CDR1 reads MNHEY; CDR2 reads SVGEGT. The CDR3 bases are TGTGCCAGCAGCCGCGCTGGACTAGCGGGAACGAATGAGCAGTTCTTC. As protein: CASSRAGLAGTNEQFF.